Each of the 25 T cell receptor beta chains below was sequenced from the same sample in a study of a mutant IDH1 vaccine in newly diagnosed glioma. Using immunoSEQ multiplex PCR, the repertoire was profiled, and TCRdb retains in-frame clones only, with some absent. The sample includes about 88,000 clones, over 70% of them seen just once. The time point here: baseline, week 1 (first vaccination visit). Noted treatment: pre-vaccination baseline after standard-of-care therapy. The source material was PBMCs, sampled from a glioma patient treated with radiotherapy, temozolomide or both. All receptors come from a man between 35 and 55 years old with glioma. Some clones in this sample may be carry-over from other donors' samples.

This clone was observed a single time. In nucleotides, the CDR3 is TGTGCCAGCAGTGGTGGCAGGGCCTCCTATAAAAGCAATCAGCCCCAGCATTTT. Translating gives CASSGGRASYKSNQPQHF. The V call is TRBV2, the J call TRBJ1-5; weak D call: TRBD1 (5 bases). V shed 4 bases and J shed 1 base, with 20 bases lying between them. Germline V CDR1 and CDR2: SNHLY, FYNNEI. The CDR3 spans 18 residues.

The chain uses TRBV25-1 and TRBJ2-7; unclear D gene. The CDR3 is 13 residues long. V was clipped by 4 bases and J by 3 bases, with 10 bases between them. Germline-derived CDR1 and CDR2 are MGHDK and SYGVNS. The CDR3 protein is CASSGIVGYEQYF. The CDR3, as DNA: TGTGCCAGCAGTGGTATAGTCGGCTACGAGCAGTACTTC.

The chain combines TRBV5-1 with TRBJ2-3, with 9 bases that match TRBD2. The CDR3 runs 14 residues. Germline V gives CDR1 SGHRS, CDR2 YFSETQ. V lost 3 bases and J lost 5; bases outside the gene matches: 4. CDR3: CASSSGLALDTQYF. The CDR3 region has the DNA TGCGCCAGCAGCTCCGGACTAGCGTTAGATACGCAGTATTTT.

The chain carries TRBV5-5 and TRBJ1-3; no reliable D call. With 2 bases removed from V and 4 bases from J, the gap between germline ends came to 7 bases. Germline loops: CDR1 SGHKS, CDR2 YYEKEE (reference sequence). This CDR3 has 13 residues. The CDR3 sequence: CASSFGSGNTIYF. The CDR3 nucleotides read TGTGCCAGCAGCTTTGGTTCCGGAAACACCATATATTTT.

The chain uses TRBV7-8 and TRBJ1-4, with 10 positions matching TRBD1. V lost 5 bases to trimming and J lost 0 bases; unmatched junction nucleotides: 3. The germline gives CDR1 SGHVS, CDR2 FQNEAQ. This CDR3 comprises 16 residues. CDR3 amino acids: CASSTGTGATNEKLFF. The CDR3 coding sequence is TGTGCCAGCAGCACCGGGACAGGGGCAACTAATGAAAAACTGTTTTTT.

In this sample, this clone turned up a few times. The CDR3 nucleotides are TGTGCCAGCAGCCTGACAGGGAACACTGAAGCTTTCTTT. Translated, it gives CASSLTGNTEAFF. The rearrangement uses TRBV7-9 and TRBJ1-1; weak D call: TRBD1 (6 bases). Germline values: CDR1 SEHNR, CDR2 FQNEAQ (reference sequence). The germline V and J ends were trimmed by 5 bases and 1 base, with 8 bases remaining between them. The CDR3 extends over 13 amino acids.

The chain recombines TRBV2 with TRBJ2-3; 10 bases are a match to TRBD2. CDR3 length: 18 amino acids. Germline CDR1 and CDR2: SNHLY and FYNNEI. Unmatched junction bases numbered 14, after V lost 5 bases and J lost 3 bases. The CDR3 DNA reads TGTGCCAGCAGTCTAAATGGAAGCGGGGGGGGAGGGACAGATACGCAGTATTTT. Amino acids: CASSLNGSGGGGTDTQYF.

This rearrangement joins TRBV5-1 to TRBJ2-7, with D tentatively TRBD1 (5 bases). Germline values: CDR1 SGHRS, CDR2 YFSETQ. Trimming cost V 4 bases and J 3 bases, with 11 bases left between them. The CDR3 is made up of 13 amino acids. CDR3 DNA: TGCGCCAGCAGCATAAAAGACAGCTACGAGCAGTACTTC. Its translation is CASSIKDSYEQYF.

V is TRBV10-3 and J is TRBJ2-3, with 11 bases fitting TRBD1. From germline, CDR1 is ENHRY and CDR2 SYGVKD. The CDR3 loop spans 16 amino acids. Trimming removed 6 bases from V and 2 bases from J; junction bases left unmatched: 7. CDR3 sequence (DNA): TGTGCCATCAGCGCCGGGGACAGGGGGAACACAGATACGCAGTATTTT. Its protein is CAISAGDRGNTDTQYF.

This clone has just one count. The chain is built from TRBV5-1 and TRBJ1-4; D remains unclear. CDR1 is SGHRS, CDR2 YFSETQ, per germline. V lost 0 bases and J lost 7, with 16 bases in between. This CDR3 region has 16 residues. The CDR3 DNA reads as TGCGCCAGCAGCTTGGAGGGCATTTCTCTTGCTGAAAAACTGTTTTTT. Translated: CASSLEGISLAEKLFF.

The chain recombines TRBV15 with TRBJ1-2; D call uncertain. Trimming cost V 2 bases and J 7 bases, with 17 bases left between them. This CDR3 comprises 15 residues. The V gene's germline CDR1 is LNHNV and CDR2 YYDKDF (reference sequence). The DNA of the CDR3 is TGTGCCACCAGCAGAACCCTGCTCGGAAGGAGTGGCTACACCTTC. As protein: CATSRTLLGRSGYTF.

The chain couples TRBV15 to TRBJ2-7; the match to TRBD1 covers 9 bases. The CDR3 covers 13 residues. Germline V gene sequence: CDR1 LNHNV, CDR2 YYDKDF (reference sequence). V lost 11 bases, J lost 2 bases, and 7 bases stayed unmatched. CDR3 in DNA: TGTGCCGTTGGACAGGGGAACACCTACGAGCAGTACTTC. As protein: CAVGQGNTYEQYF.

The CDR3 spells CASSLNEGGYTF. DNA for the CDR3: TGTGCCAGCAGCTTAAACGAAGGTGGCTACACCTTC. The chain is built from TRBV5-4 and TRBJ1-2; D uncertain. Germline lookup yields CDR1 SGHNT and CDR2 YYREEE (reference sequence). This CDR3 contains 12 residues. Trimming cost V 2 bases and J 7 bases, with 9 bases left between them.

This chain joins TRBV6-7 and TRBJ1-3, with D hard to call. TRBV6-7 qualifies as an ORF whose function is uncertain. The CDR3 has 14 amino acids. V was trimmed by 6 bases and J by 0 bases, leaving 9 bases between them. CDR3 loop: CASRPTDSGNTIYF. The CDR3 coding sequence is TGTGCCAGCAGACCCACCGACTCTGGAAACACCATATATTTT.

The rearrangement links TRBV7-2 to TRBJ2-7; 11 nucleotides agree with TRBD1. Germline assignment: CDR1 SGHTA and CDR2 FQGNSA. Germline trimming cut 8 bases from V and 3 bases from J; bases unmatched to any gene: 9. This CDR3 has 15 residues. CDR3 loop: CASSRGQGVGYEQYF. The CDR3, as DNA: TGTGCCAGCTCCCGGGGACAGGGGGTCGGCTACGAGCAGTACTTC.

V is TRBV20-1 and J is TRBJ2-7; D not certain. The germline V and J ends were trimmed by 6 bases and 6 bases, with 12 bases remaining between them. Germline V gene lookup returns CDR1 DFQATT and CDR2 SNEGSKA (reference sequence). This CDR3 contains 11 residues. The CDR3 sequence is CSASRVFEQYF. CDR3 nucleotide sequence: TGCAGTGCCAGCCGCGTCTTCGAGCAGTACTTC.

Concerning this clone itself: A read error may produce the germline difference seen at one junction end. This sequence joins TRBV19 and TRBJ2-7; tentative D call: TRBD1 (6 bases). In germline, CDR1 is LNHDA, CDR2 SQIVND (reference sequence). CDR3 length: 13 amino acids. The CDR3 spells CASGGRSSFEQYF. The CDR3 nucleotides are TGTGCCAGTGGGGGCCGGAGTTCCTTCGAGCAGTACTTC. The full variable domain, with the rest looked up from reference TRBV19 and TRBJ2-7, is DGGITQSPKYLFRKEGQNVTLSCEQNLNHDAMYWYRQDPGQGLRLIYYSQIVNDFQKGDIAEGYSVSREKKESFPLTVTSAQKNPTAFYLCASGGRSSFEQYFGPGTRLTVT.

This clone occurred once. CDR3 in amino acids: CSAHSDDNYGYTF. In DNA form, the CDR3 reads TGCAGCGCGCATAGTGATGATAACTATGGCTACACCTTC. J is TRBJ1-2 and V is TRBV29-1; the D is unclear. The CDR3 consists of 13 residues. Per the germline V gene, CDR1 is SQVTM and CDR2 is ANQGSEA. Between the trimmed V and J ends, which lost 7 bases and 1 base, there was a span of 13 bases.

The genes are TRBV21-1 and TRBJ1-2; TRBD1, the D gene given by the table, was not confirmed from the DNA. TRBV21-1 is a pseudogene. CDR3 length: 16 amino acids. CDR3 sequence: CASTRYRDRTILGYTF. DNA of the CDR3: TGTGCCAGCACCCGATACCGGGACAGGACGATCCTGGGCTACACCTTC.

V usage is TRBV5-1 and J usage is TRBJ2-3, with D possibly TRBD1 on 6 matching bases. The germline V gene has CDR1 SGHRS and CDR2 YFSETQ. The CDR3 is 14 residues long. Trimming took off 7 bases at V and 6 bases at J, with 18 bases between the two ends. The CDR3 loop is CASYPGQRGDTQYF. Here the CDR3 DNA reads TGCGCCAGCTATCCAGGGCAAAGGGGGGATACGCAGTATTTT.

The genes are TRBV30 and TRBJ1-4, with D unresolved. Trimming shortened V by 2 bases and J by 0 bases, and 13 bases separated the two germline ends. The germline CDR1 and CDR2 sequences are GTSNPN and SVGIG (reference sequence). This CDR3 comprises 16 residues. CDR3 residues: CAWSLGGIATNEKLFF. In DNA form, the CDR3 reads TGTGCCTGGAGTTTAGGAGGGATTGCAACTAATGAAAAACTGTTTTTT.

V gene TRBV4-1 combines with J gene TRBJ1-5; D remains unclear. The CDR3 consists of 17 residues. Trimming cost V 1 base and J 4 bases, with 17 bases left between them. Germline V gene data show CDR1 as MGHRA and CDR2 as YSYEKL. CDR3 in DNA: TGCGCCAGCAGCCAAGCTGAGGCGACCTCGGGGAATCAGCCCCAGCATTTT. Residues: CASSQAEATSGNQPQHF.

The rearrangement uses TRBV6-5 and TRBJ1-5; unclear D gene. The CDR3 contains 13 residues. Trimming removed 9 bases from V and 0 bases from J, with 9 bases in between. The germline V gene has CDR1 MNHEY and CDR2 SVGAGI. This CDR3 is CASGSASNQPQHF. In DNA, the CDR3 is TGTGCCAGTGGTAGTGCTAGCAATCAGCCCCAGCATTTT.

The CDR3 region is CASSATGIYGYTF. DNA for the CDR3: TGTGCCAGCAGCGCGACAGGGATCTATGGCTACACCTTC. The rearrangement links TRBV7-9 to TRBJ1-2; TRBD1 agrees at 7 bases. The germline V gene has CDR1 SEHNR and CDR2 FQNEAQ (reference sequence). CDR3 length: 13 residues. The V gene end was trimmed by 5 bases and the J gene end by 4 bases; junction bases not matched to a gene: 4.

V usage is TRBV5-8 and J usage is TRBJ1-1, with D hard to call. Per the germline V gene, CDR1 is SGHTS and CDR2 is YDEGEE. This CDR3 spans 14 amino acids. Trimming took 4 bases from V and 0 from J, leaving 10 bases between them. Here the CDR3 DNA reads TGTGCCAGCAGCCAGATGAGCCTGAACACTGAAGCTTTCTTT. This gives the protein CASSQMSLNTEAFF.